This T cell receptor beta chain was sequenced during a study of shared clonotypes between healthy human individuals. Study-wide results and caveats: Several donors shared 4.5% to 6.5% of their naive CD4 clonotypes. Naive subsets tended to show greater estimated richness than memory subsets. Unshared clonotypes carried lower generation probabilities than those common to all four donors.

With 4 bases removed from V and 6 bases from J, the gap between germline ends came to 12 bases. The CDR3 loop spans 13 amino acids. The germline CDR1 and CDR2 sequences are LNHDA and SQIVND (reference sequence). Regarding this clone: Its target is unknown.

TCRdb's copy holds only in-frame clones and misses some; the assay was immunoSEQ multiplex PCR. Among around 990,000 clones, approximately 75% were seen once, and the ten largest hold about 0.89%. Division of CD4+ cells produced a CD45RA+ naive subset and a CD45RA-negative memory subset. The sequenced sample was memory CD4+ T cells from PBMCs. Regarding subset: CD45RA-negative fraction. This chain links TRBV19 with TRBJ1-1; D might be TRBD1 (5 bases). The sequence came from a man aged 18 to 29 in good health. Some clones in this sample may be carry-over from other donors' samples. The CDR3 is CASSRDAEAEAFF. Here the CDR3 DNA reads TGTGCCAGTAGTAGGGACGCCGAGGCTGAAGCTTTCTTT.